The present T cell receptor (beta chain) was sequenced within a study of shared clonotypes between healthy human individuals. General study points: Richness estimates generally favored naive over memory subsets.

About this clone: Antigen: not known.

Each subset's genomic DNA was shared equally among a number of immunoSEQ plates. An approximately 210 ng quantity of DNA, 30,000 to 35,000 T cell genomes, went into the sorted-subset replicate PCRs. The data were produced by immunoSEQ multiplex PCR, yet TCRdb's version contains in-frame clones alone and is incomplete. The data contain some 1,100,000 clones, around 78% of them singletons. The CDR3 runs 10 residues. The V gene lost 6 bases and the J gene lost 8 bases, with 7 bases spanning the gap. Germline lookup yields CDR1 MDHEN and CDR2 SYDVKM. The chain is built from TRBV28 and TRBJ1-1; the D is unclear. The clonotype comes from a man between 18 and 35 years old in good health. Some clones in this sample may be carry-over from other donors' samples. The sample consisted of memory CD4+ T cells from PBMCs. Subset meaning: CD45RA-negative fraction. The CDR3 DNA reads TGTGCCAGCAGCCTAAGAGAAGCTTTCTTT. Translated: CASSLREAFF. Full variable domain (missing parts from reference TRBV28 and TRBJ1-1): DVKVTQSSRYLVKRTGEKVFLECVQDMDHENMFWYRQDPGLGLRLIYFSYDVKMKEKGDIPEGYSVSREKKERFSLILESASTNQTSMYLCASSLREAFFGQGTRLTVV.